Sequencing of this T cell receptor (beta chain) was carried out in a study of early T cells in non-severe SARS-CoV-2 infection. Overall study: Sequencing of bulk RNA from unsorted whole blood was done, without chain pairing.

Unique molecular identifier tags were affixed to discrete cDNA molecules. TCRdb used MiXCR to reprocess the 5' RACE reads, holding one entry per CDR3 protein. In the table there are 75,000 or so distinct CDR3 sequences, 13% to 15% of which are singletons. This clonotype was seen a handful of times. Its antigen remains unknown. Study-level results: Missing private and CD4 specificities, VDJdb matching favored anti-spike CD8 responses.

Trimming took off 6 bases at V and 3 bases at J, with 18 bases between the two ends. The length of the CDR3 is 14 residues. CDR1 and CDR2 from the germline V gene are DFQATT and SNEGSKA (reference sequence). The receptor comes from an adult who was a healthcare worker with PCR-confirmed SARS-CoV-2 infection or an uninfected control (not recorded which). Sequenced input: whole blood. The V call is TRBV20-1, the J call TRBJ2-7; D is possibly TRBD1 (7 bases). Here the CDR3 reads CSAVGGTAVYEQYF. In nucleotides, the CDR3 is TGCAGTGCCGTAGGGGGGACAGCTGTCTACGAGCAGTACTTC.